These 25 T cell receptor beta chains were sequenced from one sample in a study of T cell responses to AZD1222 COVID-19 vaccine. The table came from immunoSEQ multiplex PCR; TCRdb's copy has only in-frame clones and leaves some out. The table has 75,000 to 90,000 clones, 70% to 80% seen once. This specimen consisted of peripheral blood, obtained on day 0 of AZD1222 vaccination. These receptors all stem from an adult in good health.

V gene TRBV9 combines with J gene TRBJ1-1; 9 bases agree with TRBD1. Unmatched junction bases numbered 17, after V lost 4 bases and J lost 4 bases. The CDR3 loop spans 18 amino acids. Germline V gives CDR1 SGDLS, CDR2 YYNGEE. CDR3 amino acids: CASSLSAGTGRPGTEAFF. CDR3 DNA sequence: TGTGCCAGCAGCCTGTCGGCCGGGACAGGGAGGCCGGGCACTGAAGCTTTCTTT. Based on the CDR3 plus reference TRBV9 and TRBJ1-1, the full variable domain is DSGVTQTPKHLITATGQRVTLRCSPRSGDLSVYWYQQSLDQGLQFLIQYYNGEERAKGNILERFSAQQFPDLHSELNLSSLELGDSALYFCASSLSAGTGRPGTEAFFGQGTRLTVV.

The J gene is TRBJ1-5, the V gene TRBV6-1; D remains unclear. The CDR3 extends over 16 amino acids. V lost 2 bases and J 3 bases, leaving 14 bases between the germline ends. Germline CDR1 MNHNS, CDR2 SASEGT. The CDR3 protein is CASSESNVWDNQPQHF. CDR3 nucleotides: TGTGCCAGCAGTGAATCGAATGTTTGGGACAATCAGCCCCAGCATTTT.

This clone was counted once. This chain links TRBV19 with TRBJ2-1; 9 bases align to TRBD1. V trimming: 6 bases; J trimming: 2 bases; junction bases outside the gene matches: 5. CDR1 is LNHDA, CDR2 SQIVND, per germline (reference sequence). This CDR3 is 15 amino acids long. CDR3 amino acids: CASRPGQGTYNEQFF. The CDR3 DNA is TGTGCCAGTAGGCCGGGACAGGGAACCTACAATGAGCAGTTCTTC.

Only one count was recorded for this clone. The chain has TRBV30 and TRBJ2-7; TRBD2 is a possible D gene (5 bases). The CDR3 totals 13 residues. With 0 bases removed from V and 7 bases from J, the gap between germline ends came to 13 bases. Germline V gene lookup returns CDR1 GTSNPN and CDR2 SVGIG (reference sequence). The CDR3 is CAWSVWEGGEQYF. The DNA of the CDR3 is TGTGCCTGGAGTGTATGGGAAGGAGGTGAGCAGTACTTC.

This rearrangement joins TRBV27 to TRBJ1-2; tentative D call: TRBD1 (6 bases). Per the germline V gene, CDR1 is MNHEY and CDR2 is SMNVEV (reference sequence). The CDR3 loop spans 15 amino acids. Deletions cut 6 bases from V and 4 bases from J, with 18 bases between. CDR3 DNA sequence: TGTGCCAGCAGCCCCAGCGGGGGCAAGGTCTATGGCTACACCTTC. This sequence encodes CASSPSGGKVYGYTF.

The CDR3 coding sequence is TGTGCCAGCAGCCAAAATTTAAGGAGAAACACCGGGGAGCTGTTTTTT. This encodes CASSQNLRRNTGELFF. The gene calls are TRBV3-1 (or the pseudogene TRBV3-2) and TRBJ2-2; no firm D call. CDR3 length equals 16 residues. Trimming took off 2 bases at V and 2 bases at J, with 12 bases between the two ends. Germline values: CDR1 LGHDT, CDR2 YNNKEL (reference sequence).

This clone came up a few times. This sequence joins TRBV27 and TRBJ2-3; D unclear. This CDR3 is built from 13 residues. Germline V gene sequence: CDR1 MNHEY, CDR2 SMNVEV (reference sequence). V gave up 8 bases and J gave up 2 bases, with 11 bases separating them. DNA of the CDR3: TGTGCCAGCGCAGAGAACCCCACAGATACGCAGTATTTT. Its protein product is CASAENPTDTQYF.

The V call is TRBV5-4, the J call TRBJ1-3; TRBD1 agrees at 7 bases. This CDR3 is built from 15 residues. Germline loops: CDR1 SGHNT, CDR2 YYREEE (reference sequence). V was pared by 0 bases and J by 4 bases, with 4 bases of the junction left unmatched. CDR3 loop: CASSLGGDSGNTIYF. CDR3 in DNA: TGTGCCAGCAGCTTGGGGGGGGACAGCGGAAACACCATATATTTT.

This clone was seen once. V gene TRBV10-2 combines with J gene TRBJ2-7; D possibly matches TRBD1 or TRBD2 (9 bases each). Germline V gene lookup returns CDR1 WSHSY and CDR2 SAAADI. This CDR3 spans 21 amino acids. Trimming left V 6 bases short and J 0 bases short, with 33 bases between. The CDR3 loop reads CASSKLTGGAGLAGRSYEQYF. The CDR3 DNA reads as TGCGCCAGCAGCAAACTTACAGGGGGCGCGGGTCTAGCGGGGCGCTCCTACGAGCAGTACTTC.

This clone was seen more than once but under ten times. This sequence joins TRBV27 and TRBJ1-2, with D perhaps matching TRBD1 (6 bases). The germline V and J ends were trimmed by 6 bases and 7 bases, with 15 bases remaining between them. Germline CDR1 and CDR2: MNHEY and SMNVEV (reference sequence). The CDR3 has 13 amino acids. The CDR3 loop reads CASSPTGTTGYTF. The DNA of the CDR3 is TGTGCCAGCAGCCCCACCGGGACAACTGGCTACACCTTC.

The chain couples TRBV29-1 to TRBJ1-1; D remains ambiguous. The CDR3 consists of 14 residues. Germline V gives CDR1 SQVTM, CDR2 ANQGSEA. V was pared by 4 bases and J by 0 bases, with 12 bases between. Here the CDR3 reads CSVVKRLMNTEAFF. For the CDR3, the DNA is TGCAGCGTTGTGAAGAGACTGATGAACACTGAAGCTTTCTTT. The complete variable domain, with remaining parts taken from reference TRBV29-1 and TRBJ1-1, reads SAVISQKPSRDICQRGTSLTIQCQVDSQVTMMFWYRQQPGQSLTLIATANQGSEATYESGFVIDKFPISRPNLTFSTLTVSNMSPEDSSIYLCSVVKRLMNTEAFFGQGTRLTVV.

Note on this clone: This likely comes from a read error, as the CDR3 has no conserved phenylalanine or tryptophan at its end. The limits of the CDR3 on the DNA are not certain, so only TCRdb's listed CDR3 is given. This rearrangement joins TRBV27 to TRBJ2-3; the table names TRBD1, a call not compared with the DNA. Germline CDR1 reads MNHEY; CDR2 reads SMNVEV (reference sequence). Including both end residues, the CDR3 is 9 amino acids long. The CDR3 loop is CASKNSGAS.

This clone showed up just once. The chain couples TRBV12-3 or TRBV12-4 to TRBJ2-7; D gene ambiguous. CDR3 length: 12 residues. The V end lost 3 bases, the J end lost 9 bases, and 12 bases lay between the germline ends. CDR3 residues: CASSLGRIGQYF. In DNA form, the CDR3 reads TGTGCCAGCAGTTTGGGCCGGATCGGGCAGTACTTC.

This chain links TRBV10-1 with TRBJ1-1; D remains ambiguous. In germline, CDR1 is WNHNN, CDR2 SYGVQD (reference sequence). The CDR3 consists of 14 residues. The V and J ends lost 4 bases and 6 bases respectively, with 15 bases between them. CDR3 protein: CASSGEHQEAEAFF. The CDR3 DNA reads as TGCGCCAGCAGTGGCGAACATCAGGAGGCTGAAGCTTTCTTT.

This chain connects TRBV6-5 to TRBJ1-4; D is unclear. Germline lookup yields CDR1 MNHEY and CDR2 SVGAGI. This CDR3 is 13 amino acids long. Trimming removed 2 bases at V and 6 bases at J, with 7 bases between. CDR3 loop: CASSYQWDEKLFF. CDR3 DNA: TGTGCCAGCAGTTACCAGTGGGATGAAAAACTGTTTTTT.

The CDR3 region is CASSQEWRTAEAFF. The CDR3 region has the DNA TGTGCCAGCAGCCAAGAATGGAGGACAGCTGAAGCTTTCTTT. V gene TRBV3-1 (or the pseudogene TRBV3-2) combines with J gene TRBJ1-1; the D gene is possibly TRBD1 (6 bases). V was pared by 0 bases and J by 6 bases, with 11 bases between. This CDR3 comprises 14 residues. Germline CDR1 reads LGHDT; CDR2 reads YNNKEL (reference sequence).

The chain uses TRBV6-4 and TRBJ2-5, with D tentatively TRBD1 or TRBD2 (6 bases each). The CDR3 sequence is 15 residues long. From germline, CDR1 is MRHNA and CDR2 SNTAGT. Trimming cost V 3 bases and J 2 bases, with 13 bases left between them. For the CDR3, the DNA is TGTGCCAGCAGTGAAGGGGGAGGACAACAAGAGACCCAGTACTTC. Protein sequence: CASSEGGGQQETQYF.

J is TRBJ1-5 and V is TRBV5-6; TRBD1 agrees at 7 bases. The CDR3 runs to 15 residues. The J segment lost 1 base and the V segment lost 4 bases, leaving 5 bases of the junction unmatched. Per the germline V gene, CDR1 is SGHDT and CDR2 is YYEEEE. CDR3 DNA sequence: TGTGCCAGCAGCCCCAGGGGGAGCAGCAATCAGCCCCAGCATTTT. Its translation: CASSPRGSSNQPQHF.

This clone was seen more than once but under ten times. The genes are TRBV19 and TRBJ2-3, with 9 bases lining up with TRBD1. V was pared by 6 bases and J by 3 bases, with 4 bases of the junction left unmatched. The length of the CDR3 is 14 residues. CDR1 LNHDA and CDR2 SQIVND come from the germline V gene (reference sequence). CDR3 coding DNA: TGTGCCAGTAGCGACAGGGGGTGGACAGATACGCAGTATTTT. It codes for CASSDRGWTDTQYF.

The CDR3 region has the DNA TGTGCCAGCAGCCAACAGGGTGGATCCTACGAGCAGTACTTC. Protein sequence: CASSQQGGSYEQYF. The chain recombines TRBV3-1 (or the pseudogene TRBV3-2) with TRBJ2-7, with a weak D call TRBD1 (5 bases). V shed 2 bases and J shed 1 base, with 9 bases lying between them. Germline V lookup: CDR1 LGHDT, CDR2 YNNKEL (reference sequence). The CDR3 consists of 14 residues.

The genes are TRBV10-2 and TRBJ2-6; either TRBD1 or TRBD2 may supply D (5 bases each). The CDR3 length is 12 residues. The germline gives CDR1 WSHSY, CDR2 SAAADI. Trimming took off 6 bases at V and 16 bases at J, with 16 bases between the two ends. CDR3 amino acids: CASRGTDGLLTF. DNA for the CDR3: TGCGCCAGCAGGGGGACGGACGGACTTCTGACTTTC.

J is TRBJ1-3 and V is TRBV7-9; the D is unclear. V lost 7 bases to trimming and J lost 0 bases, with 10 bases between them. The V gene's germline CDR1 is SEHNR and CDR2 FQNEAQ (reference sequence). CDR3 length: 14 amino acids. CDR3 sequence reads: CASISVSSGNTIYF. CDR3 nucleotides: TGTGCCAGCATATCCGTGAGCTCTGGAAACACCATATATTTT.

The chain links TRBV7-6 to TRBJ2-1; the D is unclear. Trimming shortened V by 7 bases and J by 4 bases, and 17 bases separated the two germline ends. The CDR3 runs to 15 residues. Germline CDR1 reads SGHVS; CDR2 reads FNYEAQ. CDR3 DNA sequence: TGTGCCAGCACCCAGGACCAGAGTCATTACAATGAGCAGTTCTTC. Its translation is CASTQDQSHYNEQFF. Full variable domain (outside the CDR3, taken from reference TRBV7-6 and TRBJ2-1): GAGVSQSPRYKVTKRGQDVALRCDPISGHVSLYWYRQALGQGPEFLTYFNYEAQQDKSGLPNDRFSAERPEGSISTLTIQRTEQRDSAMYRCASTQDQSHYNEQFFGPGTRLTVL.

The chain uses TRBV7-2 and TRBJ1-1, with TRBD1 matching over 7 bases. The CDR3 has 16 residues. The ends lost 3 bases at V and 1 base at J; junction bases unmatched: 8. Germline values: CDR1 SGHTA, CDR2 FQGNSA. The CDR3, as DNA: TGTGCCAGCAGCTTTACCAGGGGGGGGAAGAACACTGAAGCTTTCTTT. Protein: CASSFTRGGKNTEAFF.

The chain employs TRBV6-5 and TRBJ1-4; TRBD1 is a possible D gene (6 bases). Trimming left V 9 bases short and J 0 bases short, with 11 bases between. This CDR3 region has 14 residues. Germline loops: CDR1 MNHEY, CDR2 SVGAGI. The CDR3 region is CASGQSATNEKLFF. CDR3 nucleotides: TGTGCCAGTGGACAGTCTGCAACTAATGAAAAACTGTTTTTT.